The 25 T cell receptor beta chains presented below share a single source sample, sequenced in a study of shared clonotypes between healthy human individuals (dated by TCRdb to the early 2020s). Libraries were constructed by the immunoSEQ multiplex PCR assay. The source is immuneACCESS, and TCRdb retained only in-frame sequences with V and J called. Part of the clones is not carried over; for the studies checked, unresolved V genes explain less than half of this, and the remainder is unexplained. This sample lists fewer than 1.6 million clones; approximately 98.5% were detected once. The top ten constitute over 0.3% of the sample. Sequencing used naive CD4+ T cells sorted from blood. The cell subset or site label, read with the paper, signifies: CD45RA+ positively selected. These TCRs come from a man aged 25 to 40 in good health.

J is TRBJ2-5 and V is TRBV7-8, with 9 bases aligning to TRBD1. CDR1 is SGHVS and CDR2 is FQNEAQ in the germline V gene. J gave up 5 bases and V 5 bases, and 21 bases lay outside the gene matches. The CDR3 runs to 19 residues. The CDR3 reads CASSPPNRGRIPRSETQYF. CDR3 coding DNA: TGTGCCAGCAGCCCGCCAAACAGGGGGCGCATCCCTAGATCGGAGACCCAGTACTTC.

The chain combines TRBV2 with TRBJ2-7; no reliable D call. Germline lookup yields CDR1 SNHLY and CDR2 FYNNEI. Trimming took off 3 bases at V and 2 bases at J, with 11 bases between the two ends. The CDR3 loop spans 14 amino acids. The CDR3 here is CASSETTITYEQYF. For the CDR3, the DNA is TGTGCCAGCAGTGAGACAACCATTACCTACGAGCAGTACTTC.

The gene calls are TRBV7-2 and TRBJ2-2; D might be TRBD1 (5 bases). Germline V gene sequence: CDR1 SGHTA, CDR2 FQGNSA. The CDR3 consists of 15 residues. Trimming removed 6 bases at V and 3 bases at J, with 14 bases between. The chain's CDR3 is CASSSTRQYTGELFF. For the CDR3, the DNA is TGTGCCAGCAGTTCAACCCGACAGTACACCGGGGAGCTGTTTTTT.

The chain uses TRBV7-9 and TRBJ1-2; D uncertain. The ends were cut back, 4 bases at V and 8 bases at J, with 23 bases in the middle. Germline values: CDR1 SEHNR, CDR2 FQNEAQ (reference sequence). This CDR3 is 16 amino acids long. The CDR3 loop is CASSSPPGPTLGGYTF. The CDR3 bases are TGTGCCAGCAGCTCCCCTCCCGGGCCTACACTCGGAGGCTACACCTTC.

This clone was seen once. The chain couples TRBV6-5 to TRBJ2-7; D may be TRBD2 (6 bases). CDR3 size: 14 residues. Looked up from germline, CDR1 is MNHEY and CDR2 is SVGAGI. Trimming left V 6 bases short and J 2 bases short, with 14 bases between. CDR3 bases: TGTGCCAGCAGCCCGCCGGGACTCCCCTACGAGCAGTACTTC. It encodes CASSPPGLPYEQYF.

The CDR3 sequence: CASSEEGRSRGYTF. The CDR3 DNA follows: TGTGCCAGCAGTGAAGAGGGGCGGTCTAGGGGCTACACCTTC. The chain combines TRBV6-1 with TRBJ1-2, with TRBD1 as a possible D gene (5 bases). Germline V gene lookup returns CDR1 MNHNS and CDR2 SASEGT. This CDR3 spans 14 amino acids. V was shortened by 1 base and J by 8 bases, with 14 bases between the two germline ends.

This sequence joins TRBV9 and TRBJ1-2, with D perhaps matching TRBD1 (6 bases). The germline CDR1 and CDR2 sequences are SGDLS and YYNGEE. The germline V and J ends were trimmed by 4 bases and 4 bases, with 20 bases remaining between them. This CDR3 is built from 16 residues. The CDR3 sequence: CASSPPWAQGFYGYTF. The CDR3 DNA is TGTGCCAGCAGCCCTCCCTGGGCACAGGGTTTCTATGGCTACACCTTC.

The rearrangement joins TRBV2 to TRBJ2-7; 9 bases align to TRBD1. Germline V CDR1 and CDR2: SNHLY, FYNNEI. V lost 1 base to trimming and J lost 3 bases; unmatched junction nucleotides: 13. The CDR3 spans 18 residues. The CDR3 spells CASSEEWGLGTGIYEQYF. The DNA for the CDR3 is TGTGCCAGCAGTGAAGAGTGGGGTTTGGGGACAGGGATCTACGAGCAGTACTTC.

In DNA, the CDR3 is TGTGCCAGCAGCTTACTCGGGGGTAGGGACACCGGGGAGCTGTTTTTT. The encoded protein is CASSLLGGRDTGELFF. The chain employs TRBV7-8 and TRBJ2-2; D is perhaps TRBD2 (6 bases). The CDR3 has 16 residues. CDR1 and CDR2 from the germline V gene are SGHVS and FQNEAQ. Trimming removed 2 bases from V and 3 bases from J, with 13 bases in between.

The CDR3 loop reads CASSGYTADAGNTIYF. CDR3 nucleotide sequence: TGTGCCAGCAGCGGTTACACCGCCGACGCTGGAAACACCATATATTTT. This chain connects TRBV7-8 to TRBJ1-3; D is unclear. Trimming cost V 5 bases and J 2 bases, with 16 bases left between them. The CDR3 is made up of 16 amino acids. CDR1 and CDR2 (germline): SGHVS, FQNEAQ.

DNA for the CDR3: TGTGCCAGCAGTCGACAGGTAGGGCATCAGCCCCAGCATTTT. Amino acids: CASSRQVGHQPQHF. V is TRBV2 and J is TRBJ1-5, with D maybe TRBD1 (6 bases). CDR1 is SNHLY, CDR2 FYNNEI, per germline. V shed 5 bases and J shed 5 bases, with 13 bases lying between them. CDR3 length: 14 amino acids.

This clone came up once. The V gene is TRBV12-5, the J gene TRBJ2-3; D is possibly TRBD1 (5 bases). Germline V gene data show CDR1 as LGHNT and CDR2 as FRNRAP. Deletions cut 7 bases from V and 0 bases from J, with 14 bases between. The CDR3 contains 15 residues. The CDR3 bases are TGTGCTAGTGCCCCTGGACAAATTAGCACAGATACGCAGTATTTT. Amino acid sequence: CASAPGQISTDTQYF.

The chain uses TRBV5-4 and TRBJ2-5; D unclear. From germline, CDR1 is SGHNT and CDR2 YYREEE (reference sequence). The CDR3 loop spans 14 amino acids. Trimming stripped 4 bases from V and 3 bases from J, with 13 bases between. CDR3 DNA: TGTGCCAGCAGCCCGGTCCTGGGAAAAGAGACCCAGTACTTC. As protein: CASSPVLGKETQYF.

As for this clone: A read error may account for a junction end that differs from germline. The V call is TRBV29-1, the J call TRBJ1-2, with D possibly matching TRBD1 (5 bases). CDR1 and CDR2 from the germline V gene are SQVTM and ANQGSEA. The CDR3 extends over 15 amino acids. The CDR3 protein is CSVEGDFEQHYGYTF. CDR3 coding DNA: TGCAGCGTAGAAGGGGATTTCGAACAGCACTATGGCTACACCTTC.

The rearrangement uses TRBV10-1 and TRBJ2-3; 14 nucleotides agree with TRBD2. CDR1 and CDR2 from the germline V gene are WNHNN and SYGVQD (reference sequence). The CDR3 spans 20 residues. V lost 4 bases to trimming and J lost 0 bases; unmatched junction nucleotides: 12. The CDR3 sequence is CASSGGGGLAGGLSTDTQYF. CDR3 DNA sequence: TGCGCCAGCAGTGGAGGAGGAGGACTAGCGGGAGGTTTGAGCACAGATACGCAGTATTTT.

V is TRBV19 and J is TRBJ2-7; 7 bases match TRBD1. With 5 bases clipped from V and 2 bases from J, the junction kept 6 bases outside the gene matches. This CDR3 has 14 residues. Germline V gives CDR1 LNHDA, CDR2 SQIVND (reference sequence). The CDR3 sequence: CASSERQGPYEQYF. CDR3 coding DNA: TGTGCCAGTAGTGAAAGACAGGGCCCCTACGAGCAGTACTTC.

The rearrangement uses TRBV9 and TRBJ2-4; tentatively, D is TRBD2 (5 bases). Germline assignment: CDR1 SGDLS and CDR2 YYNGEE. V was clipped by 0 bases and J by 9 bases, with 10 bases between them. The CDR3 runs to 13 residues. CDR3 sequence: CASSVVQAGIQYF. DNA for the CDR3: TGTGCCAGCAGCGTAGTTCAGGCGGGCATTCAGTACTTC.

This chain links TRBV23-1 with TRBJ2-7; TRBD2 might be the D (7 bases). TRBV23-1 is identified as an open reading frame with a role that is uncertain. The germline V and J ends were trimmed by 3 bases and 6 bases, with 24 bases remaining between them. The CDR3 runs to 17 residues. CDR3 sequence: CASSQRTVGRGGSEQYF. As DNA, the CDR3 is TGCGCCAGCAGTCAGAGGACGGTGGGCAGGGGAGGGTCCGAGCAGTACTTC.

The genes are TRBV18 and TRBJ1-2, with unresolved D. V dropped 1 base and J dropped 4 bases, with 13 bases sitting between them. From germline, CDR1 is KGHSH and CDR2 LQKENI. The CDR3 covers 15 residues. The chain's CDR3 is CASSPQQRSAYGYTF. DNA for the CDR3: TGTGCCAGCTCACCACAACAGAGGAGCGCCTATGGCTACACCTTC. Combining the CDR3 with reference TRBV18 and TRBJ1-2 gives the whole variable domain NAGVMQNPRHLVRRRGQEARLRCSPMKGHSHVYWYRQLPEEGLKFMVYLQKENIIDESGMPKERFSAEFPKEGPSILRIQQVVRGDSAAYFCASSPQQRSAYGYTFGSGTRLTVV.

The rearrangement joins TRBV7-9 to TRBJ2-3; 7 bases agree with TRBD2. The CDR3 sequence is 15 residues long. J gave up 7 bases and V 5 bases, and 12 bases lay outside the gene matches. CDR1 is SEHNR, CDR2 FQNEAQ, per germline (reference sequence). This CDR3 is CASSRTRHNRNTQYF. The CDR3 nucleotides are TGTGCCAGCAGCCGGACTAGACATAACAGAAATACGCAGTATTTT.

The rearrangement joins TRBV18 to TRBJ2-3; 7 bases match TRBD2. Germline assignment: CDR1 KGHSH and CDR2 LQKENI. Losses at the gene ends were 3 bases for V and 1 base for J; bases not matched to a gene: 4. The CDR3 has 15 residues. CDR3 DNA: TGTGCCAGCTCACCTGGACTAGTCGGCACAGATACGCAGTATTTT. Protein sequence: CASSPGLVGTDTQYF.

The V call is TRBV28, the J call TRBJ1-2; 12 bases line up with TRBD1. Per the germline V gene, CDR1 is MDHEN and CDR2 is SYDVKM. This CDR3 has 13 residues. With 6 bases clipped from V and 7 bases from J, the junction kept 3 bases outside the gene matches. The CDR3 is CASRGQGAAGYTF. CDR3 DNA: TGTGCCAGCAGGGGACAGGGGGCTGCTGGCTACACCTTC.

A remark on this clone: The sample carries other DNA sequences with the same CDR3. This sequence joins TRBV7-9 and TRBJ2-7, with D possibly TRBD1 on 6 matching bases. V was clipped by 0 bases and J by 1 base, with 7 bases between them. The CDR3 contains 14 residues. CDR1 is SEHNR, CDR2 FQNEAQ, per germline (reference sequence). CDR3 in DNA: TGTGCCAGCAGCTTAGCAGGGGGATCCTACGAGCAGTACTTC. Amino acids: CASSLAGGSYEQYF.

The sample holds one count of this clone. This CDR3 is also generated by other DNA sequences in the sample. The chain joins TRBV5-1 to TRBJ1-1, with 9 bases identical to TRBD1. The germline V gene has CDR1 SGHRS and CDR2 YFSETQ. The J segment lost 5 bases and the V segment lost 4 bases, leaving 6 bases of the junction unmatched. There are 14 residues in the CDR3. The CDR3, as DNA: TGCGCCAGCAGCCTACAGGGGGCTAGGACTGAAGCTTTCTTT. It specifies CASSLQGARTEAFF.

This rearrangement joins TRBV28 to TRBJ1-1; 11 positions match TRBD1. The V segment lost 4 bases and the J segment 1 base; nucleotides outside the gene matches: 11. From germline, CDR1 is MDHEN and CDR2 SYDVKM. The CDR3 is 18 amino acids. CDR3 in amino acids: CASSSPGQGVWRNTEAFF. The CDR3 coding sequence is TGTGCCAGCAGTTCCCCGGGACAGGGGGTTTGGAGGAACACTGAAGCTTTCTTT.